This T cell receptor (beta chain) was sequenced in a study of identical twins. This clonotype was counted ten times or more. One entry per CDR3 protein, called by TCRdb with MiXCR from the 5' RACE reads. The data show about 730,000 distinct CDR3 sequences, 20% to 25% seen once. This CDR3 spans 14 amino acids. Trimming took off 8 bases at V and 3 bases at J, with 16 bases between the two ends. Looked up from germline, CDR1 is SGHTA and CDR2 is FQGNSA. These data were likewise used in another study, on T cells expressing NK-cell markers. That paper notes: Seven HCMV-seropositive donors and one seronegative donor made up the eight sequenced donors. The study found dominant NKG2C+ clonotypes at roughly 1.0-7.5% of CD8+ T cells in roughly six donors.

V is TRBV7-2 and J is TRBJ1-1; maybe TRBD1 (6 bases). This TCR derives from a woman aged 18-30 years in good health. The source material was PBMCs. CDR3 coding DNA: TGTGCCAGCGGACAGCTCAGTGGCTACACTGAAGCTTTCTTT. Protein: CASGQLSGYTEAFF.